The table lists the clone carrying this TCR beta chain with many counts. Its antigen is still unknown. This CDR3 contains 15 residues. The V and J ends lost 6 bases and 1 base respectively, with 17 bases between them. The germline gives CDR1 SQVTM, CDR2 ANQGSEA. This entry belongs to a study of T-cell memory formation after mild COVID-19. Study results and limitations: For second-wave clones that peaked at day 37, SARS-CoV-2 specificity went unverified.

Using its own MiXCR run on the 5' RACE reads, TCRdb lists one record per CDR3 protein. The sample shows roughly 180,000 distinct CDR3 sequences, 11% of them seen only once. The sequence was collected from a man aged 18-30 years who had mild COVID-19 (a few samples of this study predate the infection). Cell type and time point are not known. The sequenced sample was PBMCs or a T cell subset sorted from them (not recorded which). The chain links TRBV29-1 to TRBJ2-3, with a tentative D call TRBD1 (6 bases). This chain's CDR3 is CSVTGQGPGTDTQYF. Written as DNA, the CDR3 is TGCAGCGTCACGGGGCAGGGGCCTGGCACAGATACGCAGTATTTT.